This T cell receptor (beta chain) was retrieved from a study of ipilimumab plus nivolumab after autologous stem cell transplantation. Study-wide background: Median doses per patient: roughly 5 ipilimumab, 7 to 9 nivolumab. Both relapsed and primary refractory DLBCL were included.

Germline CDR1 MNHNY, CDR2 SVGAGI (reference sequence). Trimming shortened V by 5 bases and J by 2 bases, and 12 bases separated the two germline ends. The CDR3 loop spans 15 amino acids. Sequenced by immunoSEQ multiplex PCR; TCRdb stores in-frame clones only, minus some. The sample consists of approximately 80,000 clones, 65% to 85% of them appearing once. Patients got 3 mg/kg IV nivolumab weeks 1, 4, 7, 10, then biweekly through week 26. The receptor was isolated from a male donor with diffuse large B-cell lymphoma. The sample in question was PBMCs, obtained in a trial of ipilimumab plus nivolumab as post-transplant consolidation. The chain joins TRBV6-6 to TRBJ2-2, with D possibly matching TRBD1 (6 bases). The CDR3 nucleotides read TGTGCCAGCAGTGCCCCGGGACAAAACACCGGGGAGCTGTTTTTT. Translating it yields CASSAPGQNTGELFF.